One sample yielded the 22 T cell receptor beta chains listed below, sequenced in a study of blood T cell repertoires in COVID-19. Only in-frame clones appear in the TCRdb table, and some are missing; sequencing was by immunoSEQ multiplex PCR. Counted here are roughly 84,000 clones, just under 80% occurring once; the ten biggest clones make up more than 35%. Source material: peripheral blood. The source is a man between 60 and 75 years old with COVID-19, enrolled during active disease.

The chain is built from TRBV5-5 and TRBJ2-1, with D perhaps TRBD2 (7 bases). Looked up from germline, CDR1 is SGHKS and CDR2 is YYEKEE (reference sequence). V was pared by 5 bases and J by 6 bases, with 24 bases between. There are 17 residues in the CDR3. In DNA form, the CDR3 reads TGTGCCAGCAGTCGTATGGGAGGGTTAGGGGGTCTCAATGAGCAGTTCTTC. This sequence encodes CASSRMGGLGGLNEQFF.

This clone was seen a few times. The chain carries TRBV5-1 and TRBJ2-1, with D uncertain. The CDR3 spans 13 residues. Germline V gene data show CDR1 as SGHRS and CDR2 as YFSETQ. Trimming left V 0 bases short and J 3 bases short, with 4 bases between. This CDR3 is CASSLAVYNEQFF. CDR3 nucleotide sequence: TGCGCCAGCAGCTTGGCTGTCTACAATGAGCAGTTCTTC.

The sample holds many counts of this clone. The chain is built from TRBV11-3 and TRBJ1-3; TRBD1 might be the D (5 bases). The V gene lost 6 bases and the J gene lost 4 bases, with 16 bases spanning the gap. CDR3 length equals 15 residues. Germline V gives CDR1 SGHNT, CDR2 YENEEA. In DNA form, the CDR3 reads TGTGCCAGCAGTTCCCGAAGGGGATTCGGAAACACCATATATTTT. This codes for CASSSRRGFGNTIYF.

The rearrangement links TRBV10-2 to TRBJ1-1, with 9 bases matching TRBD1. The CDR3 runs 16 residues. V was clipped by 6 bases and J by 0 bases; unmatched bases: 8. Germline CDR1 WSHSY, CDR2 SAAADI. CDR3 nucleotide sequence: TGCGCCAGCAGCGGGGGGACAGGGACCTTGAACACTGAAGCTTTCTTT. It specifies CASSGGTGTLNTEAFF.

The chain combines TRBV2 with TRBJ2-5; 12 bases map to TRBD1. There are 14 residues in the CDR3. With V trimmed by 8 bases and J by 5 bases, 6 bases remained unmatched. Germline V lookup: CDR1 SNHLY, CDR2 FYNNEI. The CDR3 protein is CASRGTGGRETQYF. CDR3 sequence (DNA): TGTGCCAGCCGTGGGACAGGGGGCAGGGAGACCCAGTACTTC.

The chain joins TRBV19 to TRBJ2-3; TRBD1 is a possible D gene (7 bases). The CDR3 totals 15 residues. The germline V gene encodes CDR1 LNHDA and CDR2 SQIVND (reference sequence). V gave up 6 bases and J gave up 6 bases, with 19 bases separating them. The chain's CDR3 is CASREGTALGDTQYF. In nucleotides, the CDR3 is TGTGCCAGTAGGGAGGGGACAGCTTTAGGGGATACGCAGTATTTT.

This chain links TRBV25-1 with TRBJ1-1, with 8 bases lining up with TRBD1. The CDR3 spans 14 residues. Unmatched junction bases numbered 7, after V lost 5 bases and J lost 5 bases. CDR1 and CDR2 from the germline V gene are MGHDK and SYGVNS. The CDR3 is CASSLTGVRTEAFF. The CDR3 DNA follows: TGTGCCAGCAGTTTGACAGGGGTGAGGACTGAAGCTTTCTTT.

The chain uses TRBV27 and TRBJ1-1; 9 nucleotides align to TRBD1. Losses at the gene ends were 6 bases for V and 5 bases for J; bases not matched to a gene: 7. Per germline, CDR1 MNHEY and CDR2 SMNVEV (reference sequence). The CDR3 is 14 residues long. The CDR3 loop reads CASSYRGPTTEAFF. The CDR3 nucleotides are TGTGCCAGCAGCTACAGGGGGCCAACGACTGAAGCTTTCTTT.

V and J are TRBV19 and TRBJ1-1; 8 positions match TRBD1. CDR3 length: 16 amino acids. V lost 5 bases and J lost 7; bases outside the gene matches: 15. In germline, CDR1 is LNHDA, CDR2 SQIVND (reference sequence). The CDR3 DNA is TGTGCCAGTAGTCAGGGGGCCCGGTTTCGGCCTTTTGAAGCTTTCTTT. Translation gives CASSQGARFRPFEAFF.

The CDR3 DNA sequence: TGTGCCAGCACTGGGACAGGGAAAAATGAAAAACTGTTTTTT. It yields the protein CASTGTGKNEKLFF. This chain connects TRBV2 to TRBJ1-4, with 9 bases identical to TRBD1. The trim removed 7 bases at V and 5 bases at J, leaving 5 bases unmatched. The V gene's germline CDR1 is SNHLY and CDR2 FYNNEI. The CDR3 extends over 14 amino acids.

The chain has TRBV7-9 and TRBJ1-4, with D perhaps TRBD1 (5 bases). The CDR3 runs 14 residues. In germline, CDR1 is SEHNR, CDR2 FQNEAQ (reference sequence). Trimming shortened V by 1 base and J by 5 bases, and 8 bases separated the two germline ends. CDR3 DNA sequence: TGTGCCAGCAGCTTAGGTCAGGGAAATGAAAAACTGTTTTTT. Its translation is CASSLGQGNEKLFF.

This sequence joins TRBV9 and TRBJ2-1; 8 bases are shared with TRBD2. J lost 7 bases, V lost 2 bases, and 8 bases had no gene match. This CDR3 spans 15 amino acids. The germline V gene encodes CDR1 SGDLS and CDR2 YYNGEE. The CDR3 nucleotides read TGTGCCAGCAGCGTCGCGCCTAAGCGGGAGAATGAGCAGTTCTTC. Encoded protein: CASSVAPKRENEQFF.

V gene TRBV5-1 combines with J gene TRBJ2-5; no clear D gene. Germline CDR1 SGHRS, CDR2 YFSETQ. The CDR3 loop spans 14 amino acids. Deletions cut 4 bases from V and 1 base from J, with 11 bases between. The CDR3 DNA reads as TGCGCCAGCAGCCCGCTGGCCATCCAAGAGACCCAGTACTTC. Translated: CASSPLAIQETQYF.

The CDR3 sequence: CASTSGTSSYNEQFF. DNA for the CDR3: TGTGCTAGTACATCCGGGACTAGCTCCTACAATGAGCAGTTCTTC. V and J are TRBV12-5 and TRBJ2-1; 8 nucleotides line up with TRBD2. Germline values: CDR1 LGHNT, CDR2 FRNRAP. The CDR3 consists of 15 residues. The J segment lost 0 bases and the V segment lost 8 bases, leaving 6 bases of the junction unmatched.

This chain joins TRBV24-1 and TRBJ2-1; 7 bases agree with TRBD1. This CDR3 has 14 residues. The junction had 2 bases not matched to a gene; V was cut back by 1 base and J by 6 bases. Germline-derived CDR1 and CDR2 are KGHDR and SFDVKD. The CDR3 reads CATSDLRTGNEQFF. The DNA for the CDR3 is TGTGCCACCAGTGATTTAAGGACAGGCAATGAGCAGTTCTTC.

The CDR3 loop is CANHLFDRGGGNTIYF. CDR3 bases: TGTGCCAATCATCTATTTGACAGGGGAGGTGGAAACACCATATATTTT. This chain uses TRBV7-9 with TRBJ1-3; 8 nucleotides line up with TRBD1. The germline gives CDR1 SEHNR, CDR2 FQNEAQ (reference sequence). The CDR3 extends over 16 amino acids. V lost 10 bases, J lost 3 bases, and 14 bases stayed unmatched.

This clone was seen a single time. The gene calls are TRBV27 and TRBJ1-1; D may be TRBD1 (5 bases). The CDR3 length is 15 residues. V lost 4 bases and J 0 bases, leaving 12 bases between the germline ends. The V gene's germline CDR1 is MNHEY and CDR2 SMNVEV (reference sequence). CDR3 coding DNA: TGTGCCAGCAGTTCAATATGGGGCATGAACACTGAAGCTTTCTTT. Residues: CASSSIWGMNTEAFF.

The chain joins TRBV6-1 to TRBJ2-5; 7 bases fit TRBD1. CDR3 length equals 14 residues. Germline assignment: CDR1 MNHNS and CDR2 SASEGT. V trimming: 7 bases; J trimming: 4 bases; junction bases outside the gene matches: 9. The CDR3 loop is CASKLTGFGETQYF. The CDR3 nucleotides read TGTGCCAGCAAGTTGACAGGGTTCGGAGAGACCCAGTACTTC.

This chain uses TRBV5-6 with TRBJ1-5, with D tentatively TRBD1 (6 bases). Per germline, CDR1 SGHDT and CDR2 YYEEEE. The CDR3 length is 12 residues. Deletions cut 3 bases from V and 7 bases from J, with 8 bases between. CDR3 DNA: TGTGCCAGCAGCTCGACAGGACAGCCCCAGCATTTT. This translates into CASSSTGQPQHF.

This chain links TRBV25-1 with TRBJ1-1, with no clear D. Between the trimmed V and J ends, which lost 2 bases and 3 bases, there was a span of 7 bases. Germline values: CDR1 MGHDK, CDR2 SYGVNS. The CDR3 is 13 residues long. CDR3 nucleotides: TGTGCCAGCAGTGAAGGGCACCACACTGAAGCTTTCTTT. Amino acid sequence: CASSEGHHTEAFF. The entire variable domain, with the rest obtained from reference TRBV25-1 and TRBJ1-1, is as follows: EADIYQTPRYLVIGTGKKITLECSQTMGHDKMYWYQQDPGMELHLIHYSYGVNSTEKGDLSSESTVSRIRTEHFPLTLESARPSHTSQYLCASSEGHHTEAFFGQGTRLTVV.

On this clone: The identical CDR3 is also encoded by other nucleotide sequences in the sample. The V gene is TRBV5-1, the J gene TRBJ1-2; D is possibly TRBD1 (6 bases). This CDR3 is built from 15 residues. V lost 3 bases, J lost 8 bases, and 20 bases lay in between. Germline-derived CDR1 and CDR2 are SGHRS and YFSETQ. The CDR3 nucleotides read TGCGCCAGCAGCTCGGGGGGCCCGAATTTACTAGGCTACACCTTC. Its translation is CASSSGGPNLLGYTF.

The chain has TRBV5-4 and TRBJ2-2; TRBD2 agrees at 7 bases. V was clipped by 2 bases and J by 5 bases; unmatched bases: 6. Germline CDR1 reads SGHNT; CDR2 reads YYREEE (reference sequence). This CDR3 spans 15 amino acids. Written as DNA, the CDR3 is TGTGCCAGCAGCTTCGGCGGGGGACGGACCGGGGAGCTGTTTTTT. It codes for CASSFGGGRTGELFF.